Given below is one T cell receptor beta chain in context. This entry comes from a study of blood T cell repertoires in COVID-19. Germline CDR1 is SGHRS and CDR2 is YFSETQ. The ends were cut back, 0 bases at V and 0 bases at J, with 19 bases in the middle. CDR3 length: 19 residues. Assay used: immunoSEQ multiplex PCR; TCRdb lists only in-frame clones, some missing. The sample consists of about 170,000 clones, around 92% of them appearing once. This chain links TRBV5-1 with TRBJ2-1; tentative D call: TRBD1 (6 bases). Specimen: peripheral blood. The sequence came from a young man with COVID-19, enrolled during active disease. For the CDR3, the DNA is TGCGCCAGCAGCTTGGGACCCCCACAGGGATACTTCTCCTACAATGAGCAGTTCTTC. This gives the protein CASSLGPPQGYFSYNEQFF.